This record covers a single T cell receptor (beta chain). The data are from a study of blood T cell repertoires in COVID-19. The wider study: Sample material is recorded as cDNA or gDNA derived from T cells, B-cell-depleted T cells, or PBMCs.

The table came from immunoSEQ multiplex PCR; TCRdb's copy has only in-frame clones and leaves some out. This sample has approximately 360,000 clones; 75% to 90% occur once, and the top ten carry approximately 5%. Germline loops: CDR1 SEHNR, CDR2 FQNEAQ (reference sequence). Trimming removed 2 bases from V and 12 bases from J; junction bases left unmatched: 8. This CDR3 region has 14 residues. The sample consisted of PBMCs or T cells enriched from blood (not recorded which). The chain carries TRBV7-9 and TRBJ1-2; 11 positions agree with TRBD1. The receptor was derived from a woman between 50 and 59 years old who had recovered from COVID-19. The CDR3: CASSLSAGQGDHTF. The CDR3 DNA is TGTGCCAGCAGCTTAAGCGCGGGACAGGGGGACCACACCTTC. Variable domain in full (rest from reference TRBV7-9 and TRBJ1-2): DTGVSQNPRHKITKRGQNVTFRCDPISEHNRLYWYRQTLGQGPEFLTYFQNEAQLEKSRLLSDRFSAERPKGSFSTLEIQRTEQGDSAMYLCASSLSAGQGDHTFGSGTRLTVV.